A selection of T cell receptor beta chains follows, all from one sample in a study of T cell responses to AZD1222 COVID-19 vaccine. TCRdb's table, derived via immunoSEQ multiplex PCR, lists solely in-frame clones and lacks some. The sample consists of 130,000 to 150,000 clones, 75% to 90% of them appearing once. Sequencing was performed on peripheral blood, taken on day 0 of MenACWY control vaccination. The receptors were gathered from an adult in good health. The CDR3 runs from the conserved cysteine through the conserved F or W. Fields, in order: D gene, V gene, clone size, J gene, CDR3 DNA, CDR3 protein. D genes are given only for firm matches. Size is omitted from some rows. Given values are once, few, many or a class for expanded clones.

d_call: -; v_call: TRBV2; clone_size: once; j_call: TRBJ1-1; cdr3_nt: TGTGCCAGCAGAATATCAGGGGTGAACACTGAAGCTTTCTTT; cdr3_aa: CASRISGVNTEAFF
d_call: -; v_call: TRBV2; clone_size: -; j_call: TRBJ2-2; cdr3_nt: TGTGCCAGCATACAGGGGAACACCGGGGAGCTGTTTTTT; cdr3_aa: CASIQGNTGELFF
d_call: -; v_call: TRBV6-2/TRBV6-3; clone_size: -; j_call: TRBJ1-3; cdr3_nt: TGTGCCAGCAGTTACTCAGGGACGGCTGGAAACACCATATATTTT; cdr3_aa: CASSYSGTAGNTIYF
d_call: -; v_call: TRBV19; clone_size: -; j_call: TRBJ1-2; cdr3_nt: TGTGCCAGTAGTAGAAACGGACAGTTATATGGCTACACCTTC; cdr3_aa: CASSRNGQLYGYTF
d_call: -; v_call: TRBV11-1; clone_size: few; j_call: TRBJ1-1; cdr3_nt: TGTGCCAGCAGCTTAGCGCAAAGGTCTAGCACTGAAGCTTTCTTT; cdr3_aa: CASSLAQRSSTEAFF
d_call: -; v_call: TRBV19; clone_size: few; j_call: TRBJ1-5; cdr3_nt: TGTGCCAGTAGTATAGGTCCGACAGGAGTATATAGCAATCAGCCCCAGCATTTT; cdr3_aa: CASSIGPTGVYSNQPQHF
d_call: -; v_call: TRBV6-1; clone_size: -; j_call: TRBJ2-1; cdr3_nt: TGTGCCAGCAGTGAAAGGGGCAACTACAATGAGCAGTTCTTC; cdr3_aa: CASSERGNYNEQFF
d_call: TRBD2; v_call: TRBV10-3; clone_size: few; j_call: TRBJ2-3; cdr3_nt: TGTGCCATCAGTGCCCTTAGCGGGCGAACTAGCACAGATACGCAGTATTTT; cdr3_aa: CAISALSGRTSTDTQYF
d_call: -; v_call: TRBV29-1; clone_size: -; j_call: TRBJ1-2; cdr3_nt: TGCAGCGTTGAAGGGGGGGGTGGCTACACCTTC; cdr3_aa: CSVEGGGGYTF
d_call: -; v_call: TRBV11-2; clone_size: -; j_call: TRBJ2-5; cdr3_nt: TGTGCCAGCAGCTCCGGCGCCTTCCAAGAGACCCAGTACTTC; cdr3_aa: CASSSGAFQETQYF
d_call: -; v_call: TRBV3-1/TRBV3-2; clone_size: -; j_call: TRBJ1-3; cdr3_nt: TGTGCCAGCAGCCCAAGCGAACTACAGGGAGGGACTGGAAACACCATATATTTT; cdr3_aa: CASSPSELQGGTGNTIYF
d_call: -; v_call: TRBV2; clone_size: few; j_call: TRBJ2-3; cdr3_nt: TGTGCCAGCAGACCCTCCCCCCGGGACGGATACACAGATACGCAGTATTTT; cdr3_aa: CASRPSPRDGYTDTQYF
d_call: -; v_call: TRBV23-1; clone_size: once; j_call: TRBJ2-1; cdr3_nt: TGCGCCAGCAGTCACGCGTTGGAATACAATGAGCAGTTCTTC; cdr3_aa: CASSHALEYNEQFF
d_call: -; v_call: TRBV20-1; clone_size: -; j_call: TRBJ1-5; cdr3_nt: TGCAGTGCTAGTTTACGGGGCCAACATAGCAATCAGCCCCAGCATTTT; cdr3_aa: CSASLRGQHSNQPQHF
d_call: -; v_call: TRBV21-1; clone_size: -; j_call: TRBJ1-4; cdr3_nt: TGTGCCAGCAGCAATGGAGGGGACACCCAAGAAAAACTGTTTTTT; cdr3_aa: CASSNGGDTQEKLFF
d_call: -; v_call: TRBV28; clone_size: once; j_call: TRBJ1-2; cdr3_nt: TGTGCCAGCAGTTTTGGCCAGGGTAACTATGGCTACACCTTC; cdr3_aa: CASSFGQGNYGYTF
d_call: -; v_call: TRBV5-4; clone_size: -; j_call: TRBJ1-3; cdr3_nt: TGTGCCAGCAGCTTGGGGGGACGGAGCTCTGGAAACACCATATATTTT; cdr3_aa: CASSLGGRSSGNTIYF
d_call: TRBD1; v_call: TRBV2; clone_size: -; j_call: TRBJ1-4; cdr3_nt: TGTGCCAGCAACAGGGGACTTGCAACTAATGAAAAACTGTTTTTT; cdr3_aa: CASNRGLATNEKLFF
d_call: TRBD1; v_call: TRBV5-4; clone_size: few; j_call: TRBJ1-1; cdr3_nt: TGTGCCAGCATAAAATCCAGGGGGATGGGCACTGAAGCTTTCTTT; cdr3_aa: CASIKSRGMGTEAFF
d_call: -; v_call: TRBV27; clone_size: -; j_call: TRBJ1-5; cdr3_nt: TGTGCCAGCAGTTTAGTAGGGATTTTAGGTCAGCCCCAGCATTTT; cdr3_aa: CASSLVGILGQPQHF
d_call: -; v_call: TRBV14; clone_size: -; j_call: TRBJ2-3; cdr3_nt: TGTGCCAGCAGCCAAGTAGAAGGGACGCAGTATTTT; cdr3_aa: CASSQVEGTQYF
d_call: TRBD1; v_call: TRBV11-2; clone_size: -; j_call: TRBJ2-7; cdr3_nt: TGTGCCAGCAGCTTAACGACAGGGGGTTGGTACGAGCAGTACTTC; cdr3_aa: CASSLTTGGWYEQYF
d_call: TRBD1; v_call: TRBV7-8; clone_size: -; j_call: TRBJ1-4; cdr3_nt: TGTGCCAGCAGCCCCAGGACAGGGGGAACTAATGAAAAACTGTTTTTT; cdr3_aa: CASSPRTGGTNEKLFF
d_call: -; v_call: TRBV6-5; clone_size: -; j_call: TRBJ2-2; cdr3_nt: TGTGCCGTCCAGACGGGACATGAGACCGGGGAGCTGTTTTTT; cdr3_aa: CAVQTGHETGELFF
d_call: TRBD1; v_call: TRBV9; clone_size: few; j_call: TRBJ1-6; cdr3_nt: TGTGCCAGCAGCCGGACAGGGGTAGGGAATAATTCACCCCTCCACTTT; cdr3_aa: CASSRTGVGNNSPLHF
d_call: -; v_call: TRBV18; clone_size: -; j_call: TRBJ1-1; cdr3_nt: TGTGCCAGCTCACCCCGGGTCACGGATACGTACACTGAAGCTTTCTTT; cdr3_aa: CASSPRVTDTYTEAFF
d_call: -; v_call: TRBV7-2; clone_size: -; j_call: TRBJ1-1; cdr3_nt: TGTGCCAGCAGCTTAGAACATGGGGCAAACACTGAAGCTTTCTTT; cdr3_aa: CASSLEHGANTEAFF
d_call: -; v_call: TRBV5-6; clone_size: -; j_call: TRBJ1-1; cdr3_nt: TGTGCCAGCAGCTTGGATTACATGAACACTGAAGCTTTCTTT; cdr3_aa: CASSLDYMNTEAFF
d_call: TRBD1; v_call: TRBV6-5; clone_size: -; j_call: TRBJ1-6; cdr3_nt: TGTGCCAGCACCCGGACAGGGGTAAATTCACCCCTCCACTTT; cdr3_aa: CASTRTGVNSPLHF
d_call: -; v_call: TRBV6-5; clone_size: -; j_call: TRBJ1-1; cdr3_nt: TGTGCCAGCAGGGAGGCACACTACACTGAAGCTTTCTTT; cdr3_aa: CASREAHYTEAFF
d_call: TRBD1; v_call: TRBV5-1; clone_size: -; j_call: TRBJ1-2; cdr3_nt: TGCGCCAGCAGGCTTACCGGGACAGGGAGTGGCTACACCTTC; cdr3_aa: CASRLTGTGSGYTF
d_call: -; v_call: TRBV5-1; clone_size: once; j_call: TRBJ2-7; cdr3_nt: TGCGCCAGCAGACCCCCGGCAGATCCCTACGAGCAGTACTTC; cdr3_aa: CASRPPADPYEQYF
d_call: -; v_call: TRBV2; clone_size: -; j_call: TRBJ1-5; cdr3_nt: TGTGCCAGCAGTCTCCGGGGCACCGCATATAGCAATCAGCCCCAGCATTTT; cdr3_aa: CASSLRGTAYSNQPQHF
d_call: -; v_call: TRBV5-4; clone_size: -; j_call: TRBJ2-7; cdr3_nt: TGTGCCAGCAGCTCCACAGGGAGTAGGGGCTACGAGCAGTACTTC; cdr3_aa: CASSSTGSRGYEQYF
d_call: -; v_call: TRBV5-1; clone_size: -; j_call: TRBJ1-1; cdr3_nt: TGCGCCAGCAGCTTGATCGCAGGGGCTTTGGGGGCCACTGAAGCTTTCTTT; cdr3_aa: CASSLIAGALGATEAFF
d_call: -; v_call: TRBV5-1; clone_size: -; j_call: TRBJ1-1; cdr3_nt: TGCGCCAGCAGCTCCGGGACAACTGAAGCTTTCTTT; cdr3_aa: CASSSGTTEAFF
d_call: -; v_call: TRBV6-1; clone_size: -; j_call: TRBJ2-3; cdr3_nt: TGTGCCAGCAGTGAAAGGGTTCGCACAGATACGCAGTATTTT; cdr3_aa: CASSERVRTDTQYF
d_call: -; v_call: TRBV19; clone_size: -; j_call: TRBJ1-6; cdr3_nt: TGTGCCAGTAGTATACGATGGTCTGATGGGTTCATTTCACCCCTCCACTTT; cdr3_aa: CASSIRWSDGFISPLHF
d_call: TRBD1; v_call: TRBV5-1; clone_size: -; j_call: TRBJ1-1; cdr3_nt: TGCGCCAGCAACCCCTCGACAGGGGGGAACACTGAAGCTTTCTTT; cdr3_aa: CASNPSTGGNTEAFF
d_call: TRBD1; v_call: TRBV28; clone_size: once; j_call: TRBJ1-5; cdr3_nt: TGTGCCAGCAGACGAACAGGGGAAGGGCCCAATCAGCCCCAGCATTTT; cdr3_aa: CASRRTGEGPNQPQHF
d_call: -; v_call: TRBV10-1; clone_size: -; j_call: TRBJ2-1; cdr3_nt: TGCGCCAGCAGACCTGGTGGGACCGCAGGGTCCAATGAGCAGTTCTTC; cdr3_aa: CASRPGGTAGSNEQFF
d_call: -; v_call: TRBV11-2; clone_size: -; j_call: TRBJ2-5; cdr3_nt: TGTGCCAGCAGCCCCCACGAGACCCAGTACTTC; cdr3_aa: CASSPHETQYF
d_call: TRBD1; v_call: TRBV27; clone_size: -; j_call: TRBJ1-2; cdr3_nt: TGTGCCAGCAGTCCCGGGGGACAGGCGATCTATGGCTACACCTTC; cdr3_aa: CASSPGGQAIYGYTF
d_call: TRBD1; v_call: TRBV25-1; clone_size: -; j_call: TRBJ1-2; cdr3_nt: TGTGCCAGCAGTGATTCCGGGACAGGGGTTAGTGGCTACACCTTC; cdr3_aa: CASSDSGTGVSGYTF
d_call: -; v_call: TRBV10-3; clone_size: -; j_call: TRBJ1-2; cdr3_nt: TGTGCCATCAGTGATATGGGATCGGTCTATGGCTACACCTTC; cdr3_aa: CAISDMGSVYGYTF
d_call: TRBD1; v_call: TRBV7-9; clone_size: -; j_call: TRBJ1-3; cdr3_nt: TGTGCCAGCAGCTTAGGACAGGGTGGAAACACCATATATTTT; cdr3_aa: CASSLGQGGNTIYF